The 32 T cell receptor beta chains reported below all come from one sample, sequenced in a study of Ad26.COV2.S vaccination and SARS-CoV-2 variants. The treatment here: some 20 received Ad26.COV2.S at low or high dose, single or two shots; about 5 received placebo; per-sample allocation not given. The investigators took samples on day 63 after the first vaccine or placebo injection. TCRdb's table, derived via immunoSEQ multiplex PCR, lists solely in-frame clones and lacks some. This sample has more than 300,000 clones, with about 89% found just once. Specimen: peripheral blood, collected in a trial of Ad26.COV2.S vaccine versus placebo. These TCRs come from a person aged 18-65 years who received the Ad26.COV2.S COVID-19 vaccine or a placebo.

The gene calls are TRBV19 and TRBJ2-7, with a possible D match to TRBD1 (6 bases). Trimming removed 5 bases at V and 3 bases at J, with 14 bases between. There are 14 residues in the CDR3. Germline V gene data show CDR1 as LNHDA and CDR2 as SQIVND (reference sequence). The CDR3 DNA reads as TGTGCCAGTAGTCAGGCAGGGGCAGACTACGAGCAGTACTTC. The encoded protein is CASSQAGADYEQYF. Full variable domain (outside the CDR3, taken from reference TRBV19 and TRBJ2-7): DGGITQSPKYLFRKEGQNVTLSCEQNLNHDAMYWYRQDPGQGLRLIYYSQIVNDFQKGDIAEGYSVSREKKESFPLTVTSAQKNPTAFYLCASSQAGADYEQYFGPGTRLTVT.

The CDR3 DNA is TGTGCCAGCAGTGAATCAGCATCCCGATCCACAGATACGCAGTATTTT. It codes for CASSESASRSTDTQYF. The chain combines TRBV25-1 with TRBJ2-3; unclear D gene. Deletions cut 1 base from V and 2 bases from J, with 13 bases between. This CDR3 region has 16 residues. Germline V gene lookup returns CDR1 MGHDK and CDR2 SYGVNS.

The rearrangement links TRBV28 to TRBJ2-7; TRBD1 agrees at 9 bases. V lost 2 bases to trimming and J lost 4 bases; unmatched junction nucleotides: 9. The CDR3 has 16 residues. Germline CDR1 MDHEN, CDR2 SYDVKM. Here the CDR3 DNA reads TGTGCCAGCAGTTTAGACAGGGGGAGTATAACTTACGAGCAGTACTTC. Translated, it gives CASSLDRGSITYEQYF.

The chain couples TRBV21-1 to TRBJ1-3. TRBV21-1 is classified as a pseudogene. The CDR3 covers 14 residues. In DNA, the CDR3 is TGTGCCAGCAGTTCGGAGAGGTCTGGAAACACCATATATTTT. Translating it yields CASSSERSGNTIYF.

The rearrangement links TRBV6-5 to TRBJ2-7; 10 bases fit TRBD2. Looked up from germline, CDR1 is MNHEY and CDR2 is SVGAGI. J was trimmed by 0 bases and V by 6 bases; bases with no gene match: 5. CDR3 length: 15 amino acids. The CDR3 here is CASRALAGSSYEQYF. The CDR3 DNA is TGTGCCAGCAGGGCACTAGCGGGGAGCTCCTACGAGCAGTACTTC.

The gene calls are TRBV10-3 and TRBJ1-2; no reliable D call. CDR3 length equals 12 residues. V was trimmed by 3 bases and J by 5 bases, leaving 7 bases between them. Per germline, CDR1 ENHRY and CDR2 SYGVKD. Here the CDR3 DNA reads TGTGCCATCAGTGAACAGTATTATGGCTACACCTTC. Its protein product is CAISEQYYGYTF.

This clone was found once. This rearrangement joins TRBV18 to TRBJ2-5; 9 nucleotides align to TRBD1. The germline gives CDR1 KGHSH, CDR2 LQKENI. Unmatched junction bases numbered 16, after V lost 6 bases and J lost 5 bases. CDR3 length: 17 amino acids. DNA for the CDR3: TGTGCCAGCTCTCACTTAAGTACCGGGACAGGGAAGGAGACCCAGTACTTC. Amino acid sequence: CASSHLSTGTGKETQYF. The full variable domain, completed using reference TRBV18 and TRBJ2-5, is NAGVMQNPRHLVRRRGQEARLRCSPMKGHSHVYWYRQLPEEGLKFMVYLQKENIIDESGMPKERFSAEFPKEGPSILRIQQVVRGDSAAYFCASSHLSTGTGKETQYFGPGTRLLVL.

The CDR3 coding sequence is TGCGCCAGCAGCTTGACAGGGACAGAGGATCAGCCCCAGCATTTT. It encodes CASSLTGTEDQPQHF. The chain uses TRBV5-1 and TRBJ1-5, with TRBD1 matching over 7 bases. The CDR3 runs 15 residues. The V segment lost 1 base and the J segment 5 bases; nucleotides outside the gene matches: 6. Looked up from germline, CDR1 is SGHRS and CDR2 is YFSETQ.

This clone has just one count. The V gene is TRBV28, the J gene TRBJ2-7, with D perhaps given as TRBD1 or TRBD2 (5 bases each). The germline V and J ends were trimmed by 6 bases and 6 bases, with 9 bases remaining between them. From germline, CDR1 is MDHEN and CDR2 SYDVKM. The CDR3 is made up of 11 amino acids. This CDR3 reads CASRGVGEQYF. The CDR3 coding sequence is TGTGCCAGCAGGGGGGTCGGCGAGCAGTACTTC.

The chain carries TRBV14 and TRBJ2-7; no reliable D call. The V gene's germline CDR1 is SGHDN and CDR2 FVKESK. CDR3 size: 13 residues. With 6 bases removed from V and 6 bases from J, the gap between germline ends came to 15 bases. The CDR3 loop is CASSPQTLGEQYF. The CDR3 nucleotides read TGTGCCAGCAGTCCACAGACTCTTGGCGAGCAGTACTTC.

The chain links TRBV27 to TRBJ1-4; D perhaps matches TRBD1 (5 bases). CDR1 and CDR2 (germline): MNHEY, SMNVEV (reference sequence). CDR3 length: 14 amino acids. Deletions cut 6 bases from V and 10 bases from J, with 18 bases between. The DNA for the CDR3 is TGTGCCAGCAGGCCAGGCGGGGGAACCGGAAAACTGTTTTTT. This translates into CASRPGGGTGKLFF. The full variable domain, completed using reference TRBV27 and TRBJ1-4, is EAQVTQNPRYLITVTGKKLTVTCSQNMNHEYMSWYRQDPGLGLRQIYYSMNVEVTDKGDVPEGYKVSRKEKRNFPLILESPSPNQTSLYFCASRPGGGTGKLFFGSGTQLSVL.

The gene calls are TRBV7-8 and TRBJ2-7; 10 bases are a match to TRBD2. After removal of 1 base from V and 5 bases from J, the junction contained 5 bases not matched to a gene. This CDR3 region has 15 residues. Looked up from germline, CDR1 is SGHVS and CDR2 is FQNEAQ. The CDR3 region has the DNA TGTGCCAGCAGCTTAGGGTCTAGCGGGAGAAACGAGCAGTACTTC. Translation: CASSLGSSGRNEQYF.

The chain recombines TRBV7-2 with TRBJ1-5; tentative D call: TRBD1 (6 bases). Germline V gene sequence: CDR1 SGHTA, CDR2 FQGNSA. CDR3 length: 17 amino acids. V was shortened by 5 bases and J by 1 base, with 18 bases between the two germline ends. CDR3 DNA sequence: TGTGCCAGCAGCCAAACAGGGAAGACGGGCAGCAATCAGCCCCAGCATTTT. It is translated as CASSQTGKTGSNQPQHF.

The chain recombines TRBV5-6 with TRBJ2-1; D perhaps matches TRBD2 (6 bases). Per the germline V gene, CDR1 is SGHDT and CDR2 is YYEEEE. V lost 3 bases to trimming and J lost 0 bases, with 10 bases between them. The CDR3 runs to 15 residues. This chain's CDR3 is CASSWDGSSYNEQFF. The CDR3 coding sequence is TGTGCCAGCAGCTGGGACGGGAGCTCCTACAATGAGCAGTTCTTC. The full variable domain, with the rest looked up from reference TRBV5-6 and TRBJ2-1, is DAGVTQSPTHLIKTRGQQVTLRCSPKSGHDTVSWYQQALGQGPQFIFQYYEEEERQRGNFPDRFSGHQFPNYSSELNVNALLLGDSALYLCASSWDGSSYNEQFFGPGTRLTVL.

The V gene is TRBV19, the J gene TRBJ2-1; tentatively, D is TRBD1 (6 bases). The CDR3 extends over 17 amino acids. V lost 6 bases to trimming and J lost 0 bases, with 18 bases between them. Looked up from germline, CDR1 is LNHDA and CDR2 is SQIVND (reference sequence). The CDR3 spells CASSPLGTISSYNEQFF. The CDR3 coding sequence is TGTGCCAGTAGCCCCTTAGGGACAATATCCTCCTACAATGAGCAGTTCTTC.

V and J are TRBV7-9 and TRBJ1-1, with D perhaps matching TRBD1 (6 bases). Germline V gene lookup returns CDR1 SEHNR and CDR2 FQNEAQ (reference sequence). The germline V and J ends were trimmed by 7 bases and 3 bases, with 12 bases remaining between them. This CDR3 has 13 residues. CDR3 sequence reads: CASTDRQDTEAFF. The CDR3 DNA sequence: TGTGCCAGCACTGACCGACAGGACACTGAAGCTTTCTTT.

The rearrangement links TRBV29-1 to TRBJ2-7; possibly TRBD2 for D (5 bases). CDR3 length: 14 residues. Germline V gene data show CDR1 as SQVTM and CDR2 as ANQGSEA. Between the trimmed V and J ends, which lost 4 bases and 2 bases, there was a span of 15 bases. CDR3 amino acids: CSVVMDSSPYEQYF. The CDR3 nucleotides read TGCAGCGTTGTTATGGACTCTTCCCCCTACGAGCAGTACTTC.

The chain has TRBV19 and TRBJ1-2; D is ambiguous. Germline V gene data show CDR1 as LNHDA and CDR2 as SQIVND (reference sequence). This CDR3 comprises 14 residues. V gave up 5 bases and J gave up 0 bases, with 10 bases separating them. CDR3 residues: CASSRAGSNYGYTF. For the CDR3, the DNA is TGTGCCAGTAGTCGGGCGGGCTCTAACTATGGCTACACCTTC.

The V and J genes are TRBV28 and TRBJ2-2; 8 nucleotides agree with TRBD2. The germline CDR1 and CDR2 sequences are MDHEN and SYDVKM. This CDR3 comprises 16 residues. Trimming removed 2 bases from V and 0 bases from J; junction bases left unmatched: 2. CDR3 protein: CASSLDGGANTGELFF. The DNA for the CDR3 is TGTGCCAGCAGTTTAGACGGGGGGGCGAACACCGGGGAGCTGTTTTTT.

The genes are TRBV6-5 and TRBJ1-2; TRBD1 matches at 9 bases. Germline V lookup: CDR1 MNHEY, CDR2 SVGAGI. The length of the CDR3 is 15 residues. J gave up 3 bases and V 5 bases, and 7 bases lay outside the gene matches. The CDR3 is CASSLRDRVYYGYTF. The CDR3 nucleotides are TGTGCCAGCAGTCTCCGGGACAGGGTGTACTATGGCTACACCTTC.

The chain is built from TRBV27 and TRBJ2-2; no definite D call. The CDR3 runs to 14 residues. Trimming took off 5 bases at V and 0 bases at J, with 7 bases between the two ends. CDR1 and CDR2 (germline): MNHEY, SMNVEV (reference sequence). The CDR3 coding sequence is TGTGCCAGCAGTCCGTTCGCGAACACCGGGGAGCTGTTTTTT. Amino acids: CASSPFANTGELFF.

V is TRBV5-1 and J is TRBJ1-3, with 8 bases that match TRBD1. The CDR3 sequence is 16 residues long. V trimming: 4 bases; J trimming: 0 bases; junction bases outside the gene matches: 6. Germline CDR1 reads SGHRS; CDR2 reads YFSETQ. CDR3 bases: TGCGCCAGCAGCAAATGGGACAGGAGCTCTGGAAACACCATATATTTT. Translated, it gives CASSKWDRSSGNTIYF.

The CDR3 protein is CASSSPTSGNRGEQFF. The DNA for the CDR3 is TGTGCCAGCAGTTCTCCGACTAGCGGGAACCGCGGGGAGCAGTTCTTC. The chain is built from TRBV6-5 and TRBJ2-1; 11 bases are shared with TRBD2. Looked up from germline, CDR1 is MNHEY and CDR2 is SVGAGI. Losses at the gene ends were 4 bases for V and 10 bases for J; bases not matched to a gene: 12. The CDR3 is made up of 16 amino acids.

The chain carries TRBV11-2 and TRBJ1-5; 7 bases are shared with TRBD1. Germline CDR1 SGHAT, CDR2 FQNNGV. The CDR3 totals 14 residues. J was trimmed by 4 bases and V by 5 bases; bases with no gene match: 5. The CDR3 DNA sequence: TGTGCCAGCAGCCCCCGACAGGGTAATCAGCCCCAGCATTTT. It specifies CASSPRQGNQPQHF.

The V call is TRBV18, the J call TRBJ2-1; no clear D gene. The germline gives CDR1 KGHSH, CDR2 LQKENI. There are 14 residues in the CDR3. Between the trimmed V and J ends, which lost 3 bases and 3 bases, there was a span of 9 bases. CDR3: CASSPARFYNEQFF. CDR3 nucleotide sequence: TGTGCCAGCTCACCGGCTAGATTCTACAATGAGCAGTTCTTC. Complete variable domain (other parts from reference TRBV18 and TRBJ2-1): NAGVMQNPRHLVRRRGQEARLRCSPMKGHSHVYWYRQLPEEGLKFMVYLQKENIIDESGMPKERFSAEFPKEGPSILRIQQVVRGDSAAYFCASSPARFYNEQFFGPGTRLTVL.

The chain is built from TRBV7-8 and TRBJ2-6; D perhaps matches TRBD1 (6 bases). V shed 8 bases and J shed 1 base, with 18 bases lying between them. CDR1 and CDR2 (germline): SGHVS, FQNEAQ. The CDR3 runs to 17 residues. This CDR3 is CASFLGRGWSGANVLTF. CDR3 sequence (DNA): TGTGCCAGCTTCTTGGGAAGGGGGTGGTCTGGGGCCAACGTCCTGACTTTC.

This chain joins TRBV19 and TRBJ2-5; maybe TRBD2 (5 bases). Trimming shortened V by 2 bases and J by 2 bases, and 9 bases separated the two germline ends. Germline V CDR1 and CDR2: LNHDA, SQIVND (reference sequence). CDR3 length: 14 residues. The CDR3 DNA sequence: TGTGCCAGTAGTATACCGGGAACACAAGAGACCCAGTACTTC. Translating gives CASSIPGTQETQYF.

The V and J genes are TRBV19 and TRBJ1-3; D remains unclear. The germline CDR1 and CDR2 sequences are LNHDA and SQIVND (reference sequence). This CDR3 contains 16 residues. Trimming pared 3 bases from V and 1 base from J, leaving 13 bases between. CDR3 DNA sequence: TGTGCCAGTAGTATCGTTCAGACTCCTTCTGGAAACACCATATATTTT. Its protein product is CASSIVQTPSGNTIYF.

In its sample, this clone was seen once. As DNA, the CDR3 is TGTGCCAGCAGCACCTCATTATCGGTGAGAGAGACCCAGTACTTC. As protein: CASSTSLSVRETQYF. The rearrangement uses TRBV2 and TRBJ2-5; D uncertain. Trimming stripped 6 bases from V and 4 bases from J, with 18 bases between. The CDR3 loop spans 15 amino acids. Germline V gene data show CDR1 as SNHLY and CDR2 as FYNNEI.

The chain joins TRBV27 to TRBJ1-1; no firm D call. With 2 bases removed from V and 1 base from J, the gap between germline ends came to 11 bases. This CDR3 contains 15 residues. Germline CDR1 MNHEY, CDR2 SMNVEV (reference sequence). CDR3 coding DNA: TGTGCCAGCAGTTTACTCCCAGGAGGGAACACTGAAGCTTTCTTT. Amino acid sequence: CASSLLPGGNTEAFF.

The chain is built from TRBV12-3 or TRBV12-4 and TRBJ1-5, with D perhaps matching TRBD1 (6 bases). The CDR3 runs 13 residues. V lost 4 bases and J lost 3, with 7 bases in between. CDR3 sequence: CASSWDNNQPQHF. The CDR3 nucleotides read TGTGCCAGCAGTTGGGACAACAATCAGCCCCAGCATTTT.

The chain carries TRBV27 and TRBJ1-5; D unclear. The V gene lost 6 bases and the J gene lost 6 bases, with 15 bases spanning the gap. Germline V lookup: CDR1 MNHEY, CDR2 SMNVEV (reference sequence). This CDR3 is 14 amino acids long. DNA of the CDR3: TGTGCCAGCAGGAGAGCGGGGTATGCTCAGCCCCAGCATTTT. It is translated as CASRRAGYAQPQHF.